The 14 T cell receptor beta chains presented below share a single source sample, sequenced in a study of blood T cells in healthy people across ages (dated by TCRdb to the mid-2010s). Libraries were built with 5' RACE. Sequencing was performed on an Illumina HiSeq 2500. A second roughly 7 to 12 cycle PCR used a sample-barcoded 5' primer and a J-beta primer mix. Clones were called with MiXCR by TCRdb after fastp trimmed the public reads at Q25, and only in-frame beta chains were retained. Rows merge per CDR3 protein into single entries with the most common DNA and genes. In all, the sample holds about 770,000 distinct CDR3 sequences, and 40% to 50% of those were seen once. The ten largest clonotypes hold under 20% of the sample. The sequenced material came from blood. Every receptor here comes from a man aged 55 to 70 in good health.

The CDR3 is CATSRQGDSYEQYF. The CDR3 region has the DNA TGTGCCACCAGCAGACAGGGGGACTCCTACGAGCAGTACTTC. The rearrangement links TRBV15 to TRBJ2-7; 7 nucleotides agree with TRBD1. The germline V gene encodes CDR1 LNHNV and CDR2 YYDKDF (reference sequence). The V and J ends lost 2 bases and 0 bases, in that order; junction bases with no gene match: 1. The CDR3 runs 14 residues.

This clonotype was picked up a small number of times. The J gene is TRBJ1-4, the V gene TRBV18, with a tentative D call TRBD1 (5 bases). The CDR3 length is 14 residues. Per the germline V gene, CDR1 is KGHSH and CDR2 is LQKENI. The V end lost 4 bases, the J end lost 7 bases, and 13 bases lay between the germline ends. This chain's CDR3 is CASSRLGLGEKLFF. The CDR3 DNA follows: TGTGCCAGCTCACGCCTGGGGCTAGGTGAAAAACTGTTTTTT. The whole variable domain, filled in from reference TRBV18 and TRBJ1-4, reads NAGVMQNPRHLVRRRGQEARLRCSPMKGHSHVYWYRQLPEEGLKFMVYLQKENIIDESGMPKERFSAEFPKEGPSILRIQQVVRGDSAAYFCASSRLGLGEKLFFGSGTQLSVL.

J is TRBJ2-7 and V is TRBV3-1; D may be TRBD2 (5 bases). Germline loops: CDR1 LGHDT, CDR2 YNNKEL (reference sequence). V lost 5 bases and J 3 bases, leaving 11 bases between the germline ends. This CDR3 comprises 13 residues. CDR3 nucleotides: TGTGCCAGCAGCTACCGGACTTACTACGAGCAGTACTTC. This translates into CASSYRTYYEQYF.

The V gene is TRBV7-3, the J gene TRBJ1-1; maybe TRBD1 (6 bases). Trimming left V 0 bases short and J 7 bases short, with 12 bases between. The germline V gene encodes CDR1 SGHTA and CDR2 FQGTGA. This CDR3 has 14 amino acids. The CDR3 region has the DNA TGTGCCAGCAGCTTAACCCCTGGGGGCTTTGAAGCTTTCTTT. It is translated as CASSLTPGGFEAFF.

This clonotype was recorded once. The rearrangement links TRBV5-5 to TRBJ2-6; 12 bases are a match to TRBD1. V was clipped by 4 bases and J by 4 bases; unmatched bases: 15. CDR3 length: 20 residues. Looked up from germline, CDR1 is SGHKS and CDR2 is YYEKEE (reference sequence). CDR3 residues: CASSPIPWGQGAQGANVLTF. In nucleotides, the CDR3 is TGTGCCAGCAGCCCGATACCTTGGGGACAGGGGGCGCAGGGGGCCAACGTCCTGACTTTC.

This CDR3 is CASSPGVAGGVQFF. CDR3 sequence (DNA): TGTGCCAGCAGCCCGGGGGTAGCGGGGGGGGTACAGTTCTTC. The rearrangement joins TRBV7-2 to TRBJ2-1; 11 bases align to TRBD2. Germline CDR1 is SGHTA and CDR2 is FQGNSA. The V segment lost 5 bases and the J segment 13 bases; nucleotides outside the gene matches: 10. The CDR3 length is 14 residues. The variable domain in full, with the rest retrieved from reference TRBV7-2 and TRBJ2-1, is GAGVSQSPSNKVTEKGKDVELRCDPISGHTALYWYRQSLGQGLEFLIYFQGNSAPDKSGLPSDRFSAERTGGSVSTLTIQRTQQEDSAVYLCASSPGVAGGVQFFGPGTRLTVL.

The rearrangement links TRBV28 to TRBJ2-6; TRBD2 might be the D (6 bases). The V gene's germline CDR1 is MDHEN and CDR2 SYDVKM. This CDR3 is 16 amino acids long. The germline V and J ends were trimmed by 5 bases and 4 bases, with 15 bases remaining between them. The CDR3 here is CASSPLQGLGANVLTF. For the CDR3, the DNA is TGTGCCAGCAGTCCCCTTCAGGGACTCGGGGCCAACGTCCTGACTTTC.

V gene TRBV6-6 combines with J gene TRBJ2-4; possibly TRBD1 for D (6 bases). The end of the DNA fits TRBJ2-7 better, so the J call may be wrong. Germline CDR1 MNHNY, CDR2 SVGAGI (reference sequence). The CDR3 is 14 amino acids. The CDR3, as DNA: TGTGCCAGCAGTGTAACGGACAGAACCTACGAGCAGTACTTC. It translates to CASSVTDRTYEQYF.

The chain has TRBV7-2 and TRBJ1-1, with D possibly being TRBD1 (5 bases). Germline loops: CDR1 SGHTA, CDR2 FQGNSA. The CDR3 has 14 amino acids. V was trimmed by 4 bases and J by 3 bases, leaving 12 bases between them. In DNA form, the CDR3 reads TGTGCCAGCAGCTCCCGGGCAGGGTACACTGAAGCTTTCTTT. Translated: CASSSRAGYTEAFF.

This clonotype was detected only once. The junction shows a germline mismatch at one end, possibly a read error. This rearrangement joins TRBV7-2 to TRBJ2-4, with 7 positions matching TRBD2. The assigned J gene may be wrong: the sequence end matches TRBJ2-7 better. CDR3 length: 14 residues. CDR1 and CDR2 from the germline V gene are SGHTA and FQGNSA. The CDR3 bases are TGTGCCGGCAGCCTAAGCGGGGTACTAAACGAGCAGTACTTC. It encodes CAGSLSGVLNEQYF.

The chain is built from TRBV28 and TRBJ1-1; TRBD1 might be the D (6 bases). The length of the CDR3 is 17 residues. Looked up from germline, CDR1 is MDHEN and CDR2 is SYDVKM. Deletions cut 2 bases from V and 5 bases from J, with 21 bases between. For the CDR3, the DNA is TGTGCCAGCAGTTTAATGGGGGCCAATGGGGTTGAAACTGAAGCTTTCTTT. Its translation: CASSLMGANGVETEAFF.

There are a few counts of this clonotype. This chain joins TRBV10-3 and TRBJ2-1, with 9 bases fitting TRBD1. From germline, CDR1 is ENHRY and CDR2 SYGVKD. Trimming took 5 bases from V and 5 from J; bases not matched to a gene: 4. This CDR3 has 14 amino acids. The DNA for the CDR3 is TGTGCCATCAGTCCGGGACAGGGCAACAATGAGCAGTTCTTC. This sequence encodes CAISPGQGNNEQFF.

Points on this clonotype: One junction end disagrees with the germline gene, perhaps due to a read error. The chain combines TRBV4-3 with TRBJ2-3, with TRBD2 identical over 9 bases. This CDR3 has 16 amino acids. Germline-derived CDR1 and CDR2 are LGHNA and YSLEER. The CDR3 nucleotides are TGCGCCAGCGGCCAAGAAATAGCGGGGGAAGTAGATACGCAGTATTTT. Residues: CASGQEIAGEVDTQYF.

This chain uses TRBV7-2 with TRBJ2-7; TRBD1 matches at 8 bases. The germline V gene encodes CDR1 SGHTA and CDR2 FQGNSA. CDR3 length: 12 amino acids. J was trimmed by 9 bases and V by 4 bases; bases with no gene match: 5. The CDR3, as DNA: TGTGCCAGCAGCTCGGACAGGGTGTCGCAGTACTTC. Protein product: CASSSDRVSQYF.